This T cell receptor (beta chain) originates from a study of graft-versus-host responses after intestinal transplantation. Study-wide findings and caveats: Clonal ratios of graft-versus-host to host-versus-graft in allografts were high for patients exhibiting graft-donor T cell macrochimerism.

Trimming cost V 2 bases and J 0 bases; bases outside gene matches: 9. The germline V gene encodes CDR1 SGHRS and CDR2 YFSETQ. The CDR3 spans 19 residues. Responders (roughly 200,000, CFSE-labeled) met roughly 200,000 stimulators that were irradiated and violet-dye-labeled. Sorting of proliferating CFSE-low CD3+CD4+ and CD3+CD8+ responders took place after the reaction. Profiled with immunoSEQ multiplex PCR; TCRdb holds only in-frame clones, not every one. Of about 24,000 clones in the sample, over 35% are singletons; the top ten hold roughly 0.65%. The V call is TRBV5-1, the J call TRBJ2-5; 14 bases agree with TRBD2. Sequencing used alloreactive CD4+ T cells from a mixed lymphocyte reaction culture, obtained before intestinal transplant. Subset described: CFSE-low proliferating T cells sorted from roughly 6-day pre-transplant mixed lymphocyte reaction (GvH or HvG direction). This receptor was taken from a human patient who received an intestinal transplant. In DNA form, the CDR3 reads TGCGCCAGCAGCTTAGACCGACTAGCGGGGGGGCGGTACCAAGAGACCCAGTACTTC. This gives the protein CASSLDRLAGGRYQETQYF.